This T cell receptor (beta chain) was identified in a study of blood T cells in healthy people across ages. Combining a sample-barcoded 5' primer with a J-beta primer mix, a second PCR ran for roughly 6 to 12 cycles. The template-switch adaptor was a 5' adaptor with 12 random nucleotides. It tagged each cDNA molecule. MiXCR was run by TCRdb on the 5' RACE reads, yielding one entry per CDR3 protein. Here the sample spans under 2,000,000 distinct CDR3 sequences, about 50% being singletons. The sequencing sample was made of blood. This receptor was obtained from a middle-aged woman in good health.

The CDR3 nucleotides are TGTGCCAGCAGTTTCCAAACAGGGTTGGGAGAGACCCAGTACTTC. The encoded protein is CASSFQTGLGETQYF. The gene calls are TRBV28 and TRBJ2-7; maybe TRBD1 (6 bases). The J call could be wrong; TRBJ2-5 is a better fit for the DNA end. The CDR3 consists of 15 residues. Germline V lookup: CDR1 MDHEN, CDR2 SYDVKM.